This T cell receptor (beta chain) was identified in a study of blood T cell repertoires in COVID-19. After removal of 0 bases from V and 2 bases from J, the junction contained 12 bases not matched to a gene. The CDR3 length is 19 residues. The V gene's germline CDR1 is SGHTA and CDR2 FQGNSA. In the authors' methods: Cell counts per sample came from amplifying reference gene primers. Data came from immunoSEQ multiplex PCR; TCRdb stores just in-frame clones and leaves some out. V and J calls and clone size are given by that table; D and trimming were obtained from the DNA. Among 60,000 to 70,000 clones, about 85% were seen once, and the ten largest hold 2.5% to 3.5%.

V and J are TRBV7-2 and TRBJ1-5; the match to TRBD1 covers 8 bases. The origin of this receptor is a man older than 75 with acute or convalescent COVID-19. The sequenced sample was peripheral blood. The CDR3 bases are TGTGCCAGCAGCTTAGCGGTCGGGACAGGAACCTTGGGCAATCAGCCCCAGCATTTT. Translating it yields CASSLAVGTGTLGNQPQHF.